The 14 T cell receptor beta chains listed next were all sequenced from one sample in a study of neurological immune-mediated disorders (dated by TCRdb to the late 2010s). The method was 5' RACE. Reads for this sample came from an Illumina HiSeq 2500. Clones were called with MiXCR by TCRdb after fastp trimmed the public reads at Q25, and only in-frame beta chains were retained. Under each unique CDR3 protein, matching rows form one entry showing the most common genes and DNA. For this sample there are approximately 74,000 distinct CDR3 sequences; about 9.7% appear just once. Together, the top ten hold 1.5% to 2% of the sample. Sequencing was performed on PBMCs. Source of these receptors: a man aged 50 or older in good health.

This clonotype came up many times. The CDR3: CASSPLKGGETQYF. The CDR3, as DNA: TGTGCCAGCAGCCCACTCAAGGGGGGGGAGACCCAGTACTTC. The chain employs TRBV5-6 and TRBJ2-5, with D perhaps matching TRBD2 (7 bases). The CDR3 is 14 residues long. CDR1 is SGHDT and CDR2 is YYEEEE in the germline V gene. V lost 4 bases, J lost 5 bases, and 15 bases lay in between.

This clonotype was counted many times. The gene calls are TRBV7-2 and TRBJ1-2; unclear D gene. V lost 5 bases and J lost 7, with 14 bases in between. Germline-derived CDR1 and CDR2 are SGHTA and FQGNSA. The CDR3 loop spans 13 amino acids. The CDR3 protein is CASSPVRERGYTF. In DNA form, the CDR3 reads TGTGCCAGCAGCCCTGTCCGGGAGCGTGGCTACACCTTC. Drawing the rest from reference TRBV7-2 and TRBJ1-2, the complete variable domain is GAGVSQSPSNKVTEKGKDVELRCDPISGHTALYWYRQSLGQGLEFLIYFQGNSAPDKSGLPSDRFSAERTGGSVSTLTIQRTQQEDSAVYLCASSPVRERGYTFGSGTRLTVV.

Comment on this clonotype: A much larger clone differs by one base, so this may be a read error. The rearrangement links TRBV6-5 to TRBJ2-2; D is ambiguous. This CDR3 has 12 residues. Germline-derived CDR1 and CDR2 are MNHEY and SVGAGI. CDR3 coding DNA: TGTGTCGTATACAGTGAGAGCGGGGAGCTGTTTTTT. It codes for CVVYSESGELFF.

This chain uses TRBV6-5 with TRBJ2-7; a possible D gene is TRBD1 (5 bases). Trimming pared 5 bases from V and 4 bases from J, leaving 15 bases between. The CDR3 loop spans 14 amino acids. CDR1 and CDR2 from the germline V gene are MNHEY and SVGAGI. Here the CDR3 DNA reads TGTGCCAGCAGTACAGGAGTGAAGCCTTACGAGCAGTACTTC. Protein sequence: CASSTGVKPYEQYF.

This clonotype was seen many times. The rearrangement links TRBV29-1 to TRBJ2-3, with D maybe TRBD2 (6 bases). Germline V lookup: CDR1 SQVTM, CDR2 ANQGSEA. The CDR3 runs 14 residues. V lost 7 bases to trimming and J lost 6 bases, with 20 bases between them. CDR3 amino acids: CSGRDGLFHDTQYF. The CDR3 nucleotides are TGCAGCGGGAGGGACGGACTATTCCACGATACGCAGTATTTT.

There are many counts of this clonotype. This chain links TRBV20-1 with TRBJ2-1; TRBD2 matches 10 bases. This CDR3 is built from 14 residues. The V segment lost 4 bases and the J segment 5 bases; nucleotides outside the gene matches: 5. Germline CDR1 reads DFQATT; CDR2 reads SNEGSKA (reference sequence). The CDR3 sequence is CSATSGRAHNEQFF. The CDR3 DNA reads TGCAGTGCTACAAGCGGGAGGGCCCACAATGAGCAGTTCTTC.

This clonotype was seen at least ten times. This chain links TRBV29-1 with TRBJ1-1, with D maybe TRBD1 (5 bases). CDR1 and CDR2 (germline): SQVTM, ANQGSEA. With 3 bases removed from V and 8 bases from J, the gap between germline ends came to 10 bases. The CDR3 runs 11 residues. In DNA, the CDR3 is TGCAGCGTTGAGACGACAGCCGAAGCTTTCTTT. This sequence encodes CSVETTAEAFF.

The sample holds many counts of this clonotype. This chain links TRBV27 with TRBJ2-5; no clear D. The CDR3 is made up of 14 amino acids. Trimming took 5 bases from V and 3 from J, leaving 13 bases between them. Germline values: CDR1 MNHEY, CDR2 SMNVEV (reference sequence). The CDR3 here is CASSPLGWEETQYF. The CDR3 nucleotides read TGTGCCAGCAGTCCCCTTGGGTGGGAAGAGACCCAGTACTTC.

This clonotype showed up many times. The chain couples TRBV5-1 to TRBJ2-2; possible D gene TRBD1, 5 bases. This CDR3 has 15 residues. Germline loops: CDR1 SGHRS, CDR2 YFSETQ. The V and J ends lost 5 bases and 2 bases respectively, with 13 bases between them. The CDR3 DNA is TGCGCCAGCAGATCAGGGCAGCTTAACACCGGGGAGCTGTTTTTT. This encodes CASRSGQLNTGELFF.

This clonotype was detected ten times or more. V gene TRBV27 combines with J gene TRBJ2-1; D is perhaps TRBD1 (6 bases). The germline V and J ends were trimmed by 3 bases and 3 bases, with 15 bases remaining between them. This CDR3 comprises 16 residues. Germline CDR1 reads MNHEY; CDR2 reads SMNVEV (reference sequence). The chain's CDR3 is CASSLSSQGRYNEQFF. In DNA form, the CDR3 reads TGTGCCAGCAGTTTGAGCAGTCAGGGGCGCTACAATGAGCAGTTCTTC.

This chain uses TRBV10-1 with TRBJ2-4; 8 nucleotides match TRBD1. The ends lost 7 bases at V and 0 bases at J; junction bases unmatched: 5. From germline, CDR1 is WNHNN and CDR2 SYGVQD (reference sequence). The CDR3 is 15 amino acids. In DNA form, the CDR3 reads TGCGCCAGCATTGCTGACAGGGGAGCCAAAAACATTCAGTACTTC. Amino acids: CASIADRGAKNIQYF.

J is TRBJ2-5 and V is TRBV7-9, with 10 positions matching TRBD2. The CDR3 extends over 14 amino acids. J was trimmed by 9 bases and V by 3 bases; bases with no gene match: 7. Germline CDR1 reads SEHNR; CDR2 reads FQNEAQ (reference sequence). CDR3 sequence reads: CASSFLGLAVSQYF. DNA for the CDR3: TGTGCCAGCAGCTTCTTAGGACTAGCGGTTTCCCAGTACTTC.

This clonotype showed up just once. A much larger clone differs from this one at a single base, so this may be a read error. Here the CDR3 reads CASSLVQGKTDTQYF. The CDR3 bases are TGCGCCAGCAGCTTGGTCCAGGGAAAAACAGATACGCAGTATTTT. This sequence joins TRBV5-1 and TRBJ2-3; D might be TRBD1 (5 bases). Germline V CDR1 and CDR2: SGHRS, YFSETQ. The CDR3 has 15 residues. V was pared by 0 bases and J by 3 bases, with 11 bases between.

In its sample, this clonotype was seen many times. The junction departs from germline at one end; a sequencing error may be responsible. The chain has TRBV14 and TRBJ1-1, with unresolved D. The CDR3 extends over 13 amino acids. Germline CDR1 is SGHDN and CDR2 is FVKESK. The CDR3: CASSQDLNSEAFF. The DNA of the CDR3 is TGTGCCAGCAGCCAAGATCTGAACAGTGAAGCTTTCTTT.